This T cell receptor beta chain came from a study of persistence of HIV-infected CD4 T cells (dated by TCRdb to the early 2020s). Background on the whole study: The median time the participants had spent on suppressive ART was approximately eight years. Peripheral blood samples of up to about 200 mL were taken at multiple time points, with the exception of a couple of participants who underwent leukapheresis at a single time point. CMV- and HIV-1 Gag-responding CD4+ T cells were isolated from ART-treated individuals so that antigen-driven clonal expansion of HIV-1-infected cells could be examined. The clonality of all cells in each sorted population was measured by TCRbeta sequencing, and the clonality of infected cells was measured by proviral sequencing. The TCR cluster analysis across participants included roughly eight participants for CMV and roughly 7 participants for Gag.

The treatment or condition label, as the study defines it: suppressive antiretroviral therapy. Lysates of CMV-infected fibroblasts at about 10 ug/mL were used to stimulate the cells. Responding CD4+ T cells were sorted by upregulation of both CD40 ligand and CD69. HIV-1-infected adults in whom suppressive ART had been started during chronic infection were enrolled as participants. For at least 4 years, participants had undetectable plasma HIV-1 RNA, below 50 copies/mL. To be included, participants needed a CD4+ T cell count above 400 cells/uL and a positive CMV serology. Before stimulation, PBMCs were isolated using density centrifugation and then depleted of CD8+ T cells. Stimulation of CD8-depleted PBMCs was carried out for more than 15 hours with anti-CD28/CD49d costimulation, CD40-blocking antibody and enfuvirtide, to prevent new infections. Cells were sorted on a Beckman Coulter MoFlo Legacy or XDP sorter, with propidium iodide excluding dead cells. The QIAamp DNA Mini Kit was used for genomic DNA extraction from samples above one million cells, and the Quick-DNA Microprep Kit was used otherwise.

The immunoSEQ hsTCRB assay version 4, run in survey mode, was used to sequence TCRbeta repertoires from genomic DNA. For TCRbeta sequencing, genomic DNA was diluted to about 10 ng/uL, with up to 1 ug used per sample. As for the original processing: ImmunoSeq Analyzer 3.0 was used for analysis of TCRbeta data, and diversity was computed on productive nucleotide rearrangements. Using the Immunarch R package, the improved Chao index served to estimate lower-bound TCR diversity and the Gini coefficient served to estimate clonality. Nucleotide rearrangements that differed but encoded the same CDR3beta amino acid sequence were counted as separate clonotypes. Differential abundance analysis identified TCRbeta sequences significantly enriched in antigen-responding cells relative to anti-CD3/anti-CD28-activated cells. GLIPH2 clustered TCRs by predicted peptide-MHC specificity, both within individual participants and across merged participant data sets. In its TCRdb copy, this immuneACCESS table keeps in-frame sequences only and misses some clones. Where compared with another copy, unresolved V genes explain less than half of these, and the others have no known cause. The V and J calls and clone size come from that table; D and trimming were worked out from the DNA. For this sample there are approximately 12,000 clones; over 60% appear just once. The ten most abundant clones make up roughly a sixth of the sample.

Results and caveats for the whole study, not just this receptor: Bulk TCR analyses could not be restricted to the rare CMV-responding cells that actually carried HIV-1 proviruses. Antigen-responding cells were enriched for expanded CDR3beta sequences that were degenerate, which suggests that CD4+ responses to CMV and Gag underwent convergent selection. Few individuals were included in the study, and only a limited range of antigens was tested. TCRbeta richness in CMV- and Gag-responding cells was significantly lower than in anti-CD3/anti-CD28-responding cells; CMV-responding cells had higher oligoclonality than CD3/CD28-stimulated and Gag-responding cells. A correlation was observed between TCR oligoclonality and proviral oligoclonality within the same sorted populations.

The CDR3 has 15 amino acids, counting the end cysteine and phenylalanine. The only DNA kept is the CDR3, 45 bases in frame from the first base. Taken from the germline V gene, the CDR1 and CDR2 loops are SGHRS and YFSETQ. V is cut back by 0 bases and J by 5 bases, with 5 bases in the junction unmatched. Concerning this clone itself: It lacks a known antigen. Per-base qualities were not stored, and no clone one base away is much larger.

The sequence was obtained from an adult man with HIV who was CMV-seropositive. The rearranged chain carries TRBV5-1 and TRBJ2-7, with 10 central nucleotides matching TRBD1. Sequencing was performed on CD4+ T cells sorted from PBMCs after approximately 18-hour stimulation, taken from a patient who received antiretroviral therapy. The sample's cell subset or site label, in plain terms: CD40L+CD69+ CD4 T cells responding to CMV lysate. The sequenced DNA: TGCGCCAGCAGCTTGGAGGGACAGGGGAATAACGAGCAGTACTTC. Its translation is CASSLEGQGNNEQYF.